Detailed here is one TCR beta chain. The data belong to a study of T-cell reconstitution after alpha-beta-depleted transplantation in children. V was trimmed by 0 bases and J by 3 bases, leaving 16 bases between them. This CDR3 region has 16 residues. Per germline, CDR1 SGHRS and CDR2 YFSETQ. Unique molecular identifiers tagged the TCRbeta library. A single record per CDR3 protein comes from TCRdb applying MiXCR to the PCR reads. This sample carries roughly 400,000 distinct CDR3 sequences, roughly 20% of them seen once, and the ten largest clones take 3% to 4.5%. The sample consisted of PBMCs from the stem cell graft donor, taken from the stem cell graft. The TCR was taken from a human donor who donated a stem cell graft to a child with acute myeloid leukemia. The V gene is TRBV5-1, the J gene TRBJ2-7; maybe TRBD2 (5 bases). The CDR3 sequence is CASSLEDRRTGYEQYF. DNA of the CDR3: TGCGCCAGCAGCTTGGAAGACCGGCGGACTGGCTACGAGCAGTACTTC.